Described below is a single T cell receptor beta chain sequence and its context. Per the original data handling: Reference gene primer amplification gave estimated nucleated cell counts. Using immunoSEQ multiplex PCR, the repertoire was profiled, and TCRdb retains in-frame clones only, with some absent. V, J and clone size reflect that table, while D and trimming were determined from the DNA. This table holds under 300,000 clones, around 86% found once. This record comes from a study of blood T cell repertoires in COVID-19. Across the study: There were acute and convalescent COVID-19 samples, and they came from the United States, Italy and Spain. PBMCs, B-cell-depleted T cells, or T cells provided the cDNA or gDNA that made up the material.

The sequence derives from a woman aged 70-85 years with active or convalescent COVID-19. Sequencing was carried out using peripheral blood.

CDR3 loop: CASSYLFTAGSNEQFF. CDR3 bases: TGTGCCAGCAGTTACTTATTTACAGCGGGGAGCAATGAGCAGTTCTTC. J is TRBJ2-1 and V is TRBV6-5; 7 positions match TRBD2. Trimming cost V 1 base and J 6 bases; bases outside gene matches: 9. This CDR3 is 16 amino acids long. Germline values: CDR1 MNHEY, CDR2 SVGAGI.